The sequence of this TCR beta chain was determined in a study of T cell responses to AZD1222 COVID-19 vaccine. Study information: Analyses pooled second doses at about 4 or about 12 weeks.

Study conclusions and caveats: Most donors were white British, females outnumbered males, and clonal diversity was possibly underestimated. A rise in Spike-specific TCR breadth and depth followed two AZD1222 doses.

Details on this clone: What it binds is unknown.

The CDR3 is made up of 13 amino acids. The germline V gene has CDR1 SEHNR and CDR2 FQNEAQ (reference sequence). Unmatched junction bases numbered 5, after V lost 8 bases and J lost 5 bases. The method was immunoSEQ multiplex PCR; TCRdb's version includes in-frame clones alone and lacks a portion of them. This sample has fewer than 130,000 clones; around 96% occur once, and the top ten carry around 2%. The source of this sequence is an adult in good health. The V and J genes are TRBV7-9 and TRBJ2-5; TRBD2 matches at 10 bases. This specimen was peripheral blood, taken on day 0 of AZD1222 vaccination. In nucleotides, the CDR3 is TGTGCCAGCCTAGCGGGAGTTGGTGAGACCCAGTACTTC. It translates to CASLAGVGETQYF.